What follows describes a single T cell receptor (beta chain). Its antigen is still unknown. This entry belongs to a study of CD8+ T cells in alopecia areata. Study-level points and caveats: Higher clonality was seen in lesional scalp than in normal scalp, especially in alopecia totalis/universalis.

This CDR3 has 13 amino acids. Trimming removed 7 bases at V and 5 bases at J, with 13 bases between. CDR1 is ENHRY, CDR2 SYGVKD, per germline. Extracted RNA was reverse transcribed, and the resulting cDNA served as sequencing template. Using immunoSEQ multiplex PCR, the repertoire was profiled, and TCRdb retains in-frame clones only, with some absent. The sample has about 140,000 clones, about 54% seen once. The sample comprised CD4+ T cells sorted from blood. This TCR was recovered from a human donor in good health. The chain combines TRBV10-3 with TRBJ2-3; D is uncertain. The CDR3 reads CAITPSGGDTQYF. The CDR3 DNA reads TGTGCCATCACTCCATCAGGTGGAGATACGCAGTATTTT.